These T cell receptor beta chains were read from a single sample in a study of T cell changes during pregnancy in multiple sclerosis. Only in-frame clones appear in the TCRdb table, and some are missing; sequencing was by immunoSEQ multiplex PCR. The sample carries about 98,000 clones, 90% to 95% recorded once. Sequencing was performed on peripheral blood, taken after pregnancy. These receptors came from a female donor in good health, enrolled as a control in a pregnancy study. The CDR3 runs from the conserved cysteine through the conserved F or W. Each record gives: clone size, V gene, J gene, D gene, CDR3 protein, CDR3 DNA. The D gene is left open where the match is weak. Where a row states a size, it is once, few, many or the class of an expanded clone; other rows omit it.

once	TRBV2	TRBJ2-6	NA	CASMGHRASGANVLTF	TGTGCCAGCATGGGCCACAGGGCCTCTGGGGCCAACGTCCTGACTTTC
NA	TRBV19	TRBJ2-4	NA	CASSIYGGNIQYF	TGTGCCAGTAGTATATATGGGGGCAACATTCAGTACTTC
NA	TRBV5-6	TRBJ2-7	NA	CASSFIRGGYEQYF	TGTGCCAGCAGCTTTATCAGGGGTGGTTACGAGCAGTACTTC
NA	TRBV2	TRBJ1-2	NA	CASSEADRPNYGYTF	TGTGCCAGCAGTGAAGCGGACAGACCTAACTATGGCTACACCTTC
few	TRBV28	TRBJ2-4	TRBD2	CASSPARTSGRNIQYF	TGTGCCAGCAGTCCCGCTCGGACTAGCGGGAGAAACATTCAGTACTTC
NA	TRBV5-1	TRBJ1-6	TRBD1	CASSEGQGNSPLHF	TGCGCCAGCAGTGAGGGACAGGGAAATTCACCCCTCCACTTT
NA	TRBV28	TRBJ2-7	TRBD1	CASRGQVVGITYEQYF	TGTGCCAGCAGGGGACAGGTGGTAGGGATAACCTACGAGCAGTACTTC
few	TRBV6-5	TRBJ2-5	NA	CASSPGDQETQYF	TGTGCCAGCAGTCCAGGGGACCAAGAGACCCAGTACTTC
few	TRBV9	TRBJ2-2	NA	CASSKGQNTGELFF	TGTGCCAGCAGTAAGGGACAGAACACCGGGGAGCTGTTTTTT
NA	TRBV2	TRBJ1-5	NA	CASSEGGQAYQPQHF	TGTGCCAGCAGTGAAGGGGGGCAAGCTTATCAGCCCCAGCATTTT
NA	TRBV6-5	TRBJ1-2	NA	CASRVPGRGYTF	TGTGCCAGCAGGGTCCCGGGGAGGGGCTACACCTTC
NA	TRBV28	TRBJ1-2	NA	CASSHHREWRPYGYTF	TGTGCCAGCAGTCATCACAGGGAATGGCGGCCCTATGGCTACACCTTC